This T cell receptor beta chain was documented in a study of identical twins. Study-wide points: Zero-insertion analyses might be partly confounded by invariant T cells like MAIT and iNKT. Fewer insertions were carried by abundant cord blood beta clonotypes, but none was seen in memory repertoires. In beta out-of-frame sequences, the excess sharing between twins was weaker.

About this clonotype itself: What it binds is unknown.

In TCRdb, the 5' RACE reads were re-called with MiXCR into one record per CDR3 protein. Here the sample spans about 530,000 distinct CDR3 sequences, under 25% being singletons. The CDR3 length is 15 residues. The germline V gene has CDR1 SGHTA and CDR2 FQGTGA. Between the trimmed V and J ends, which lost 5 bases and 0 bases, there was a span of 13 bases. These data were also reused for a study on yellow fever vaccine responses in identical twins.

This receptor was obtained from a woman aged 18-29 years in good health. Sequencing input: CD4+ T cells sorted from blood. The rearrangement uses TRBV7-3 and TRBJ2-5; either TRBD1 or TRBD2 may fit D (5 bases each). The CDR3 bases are TGTGCCAGCAGCCCGGGGCAGACTTACCAAGAGACCCAGTACTTC. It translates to CASSPGQTYQETQYF.